This T cell receptor (beta chain) derives from a study of glioma-infiltrating T cells. Study outcomes and limitations: CDR3 overlap between tissue and blood was very small.

This CDR3 has 17 amino acids. J gave up 8 bases and V 0 bases, and 15 bases lay outside the gene matches. Germline CDR1 MNHEY, CDR2 SVGAGI. TCR alpha and beta CDR3 regions were amplified from RNA using iRepertoire nested multiplex PCR. A single record per CDR3 protein comes from TCRdb applying MiXCR to the multiplex PCR reads. This table has a few hundred thousand distinct CDR3 sequences, roughly two fifths appearing once. This clonotype appeared many times. The antigen remains undetermined. The sample was glioma tissue, nonneoplastic brain tissue, or PBMCs (not recorded which). This clonotype originated in a human donor with low-grade glioma or glioblastoma, undergoing nonglioma brain surgery, or in good health (not recorded which). The rearrangement uses TRBV6-5 and TRBJ1-2, with 7 bases aligning to TRBD1. The DNA of the CDR3 is TGTGCCAGCAGTTACTCAGCGTGGGGACAGCCAATTGCCGGCTACACCTTC. Translating gives CASSYSAWGQPIAGYTF.